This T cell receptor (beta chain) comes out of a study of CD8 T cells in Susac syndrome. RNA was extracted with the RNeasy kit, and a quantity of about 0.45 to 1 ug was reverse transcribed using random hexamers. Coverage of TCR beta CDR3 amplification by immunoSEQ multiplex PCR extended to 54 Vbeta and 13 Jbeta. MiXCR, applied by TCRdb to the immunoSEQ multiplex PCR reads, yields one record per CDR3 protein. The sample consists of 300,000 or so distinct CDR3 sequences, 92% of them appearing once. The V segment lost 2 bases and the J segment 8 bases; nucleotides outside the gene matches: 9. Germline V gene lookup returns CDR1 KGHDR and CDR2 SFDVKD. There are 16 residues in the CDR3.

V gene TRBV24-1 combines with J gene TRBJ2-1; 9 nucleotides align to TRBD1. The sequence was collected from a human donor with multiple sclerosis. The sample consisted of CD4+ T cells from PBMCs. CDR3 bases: TGTGCCACCAGTGATTCCCCCGGGACAGGGAGGGATGAGCAGTTCTTC. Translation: CATSDSPGTGRDEQFF.